This T cell receptor (beta chain) originates from a study of T cell responses to AZD1222 COVID-19 vaccine. Study conclusions and caveats: The sample set comprised mostly white British donors with more females, and clonal diversity was possibly underestimated. Repertoire collection took place solely once the T cell response had peaked. Epitopes outside B.1.351 and B.1.1.7 mutated regions reportedly drew nearly half of spike TCRs.

On this clone: Its specificity is unknown.

Data came from immunoSEQ multiplex PCR; TCRdb stores just in-frame clones and leaves some out. The sample shows 150,000 to 200,000 clones, around 90% of them seen only once. The germline CDR1 and CDR2 sequences are SNHLY and FYNNEI. The CDR3 spans 15 residues. V trimming: 6 bases; J trimming: 5 bases; junction bases outside the gene matches: 4. This sequence originates from an adult in good health. This sequence joins TRBV2 and TRBJ2-1; 13 bases are shared with TRBD2. The sample in question was peripheral blood, obtained on day 0 of AZD1222 vaccination. The CDR3 loop is CASSAGTSGNNEQFF. The CDR3 DNA reads TGTGCCAGCAGCGCGGGGACTAGCGGGAACAATGAGCAGTTCTTC.